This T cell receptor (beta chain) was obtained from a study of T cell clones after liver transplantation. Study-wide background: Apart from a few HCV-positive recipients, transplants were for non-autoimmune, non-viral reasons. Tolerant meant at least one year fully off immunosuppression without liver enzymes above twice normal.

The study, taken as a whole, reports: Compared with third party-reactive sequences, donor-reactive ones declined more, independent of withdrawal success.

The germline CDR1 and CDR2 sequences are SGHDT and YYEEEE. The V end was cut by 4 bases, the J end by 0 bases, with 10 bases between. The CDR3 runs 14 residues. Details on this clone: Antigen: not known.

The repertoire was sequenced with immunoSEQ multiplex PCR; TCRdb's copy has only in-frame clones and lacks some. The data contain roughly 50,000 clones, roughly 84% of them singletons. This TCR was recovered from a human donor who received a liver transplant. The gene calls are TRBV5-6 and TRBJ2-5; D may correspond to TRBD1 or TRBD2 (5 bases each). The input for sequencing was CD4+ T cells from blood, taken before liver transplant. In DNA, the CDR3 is TGTGCCAGCAGCACGGGACGGAACCAAGAGACCCAGTACTTC. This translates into CASSTGRNQETQYF. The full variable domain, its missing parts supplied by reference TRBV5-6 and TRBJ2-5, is DAGVTQSPTHLIKTRGQQVTLRCSPKSGHDTVSWYQQALGQGPQFIFQYYEEEERQRGNFPDRFSGHQFPNYSSELNVNALLLGDSALYLCASSTGRNQETQYFGPGTRLLVL.